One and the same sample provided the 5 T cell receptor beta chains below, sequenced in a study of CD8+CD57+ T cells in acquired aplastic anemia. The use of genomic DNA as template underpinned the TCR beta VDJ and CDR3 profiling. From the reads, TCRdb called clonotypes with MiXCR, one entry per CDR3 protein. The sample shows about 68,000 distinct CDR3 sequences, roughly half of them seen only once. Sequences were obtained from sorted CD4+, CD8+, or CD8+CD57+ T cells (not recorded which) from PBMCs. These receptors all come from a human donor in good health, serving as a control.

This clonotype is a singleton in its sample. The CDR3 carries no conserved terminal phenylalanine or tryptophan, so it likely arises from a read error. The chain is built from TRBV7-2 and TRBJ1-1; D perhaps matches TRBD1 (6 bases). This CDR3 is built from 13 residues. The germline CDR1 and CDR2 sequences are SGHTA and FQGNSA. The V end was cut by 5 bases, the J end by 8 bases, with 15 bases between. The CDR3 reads CASSPRTETEAFI. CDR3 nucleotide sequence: TGTGCCAGCAGCCCCAGGACAGAGACCGAAGCTTTCATT.

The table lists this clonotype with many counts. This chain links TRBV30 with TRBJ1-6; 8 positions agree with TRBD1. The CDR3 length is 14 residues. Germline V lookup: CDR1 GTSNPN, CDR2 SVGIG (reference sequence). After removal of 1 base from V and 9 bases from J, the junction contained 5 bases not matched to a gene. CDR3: CAWSDQGASSPLHF. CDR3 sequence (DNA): TGTGCCTGGAGTGACCAGGGGGCTAGTTCACCCCTCCACTTT.

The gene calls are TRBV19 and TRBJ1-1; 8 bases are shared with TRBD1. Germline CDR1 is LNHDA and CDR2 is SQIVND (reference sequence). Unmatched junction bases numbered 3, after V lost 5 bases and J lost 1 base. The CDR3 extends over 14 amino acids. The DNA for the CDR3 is TGTGCCAGTAGTTTCAGGGGGCGGAACACTGAAGCTTTCTTT. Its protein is CASSFRGRNTEAFF.

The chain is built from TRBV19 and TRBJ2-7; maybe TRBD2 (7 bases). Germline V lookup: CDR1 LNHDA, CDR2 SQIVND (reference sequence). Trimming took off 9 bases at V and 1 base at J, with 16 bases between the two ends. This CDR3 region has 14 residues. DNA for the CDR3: TGTGCCAGCGGCCCGGGGGGCCTTTCCTACGAGCAGTACTTC. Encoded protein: CASGPGGLSYEQYF.

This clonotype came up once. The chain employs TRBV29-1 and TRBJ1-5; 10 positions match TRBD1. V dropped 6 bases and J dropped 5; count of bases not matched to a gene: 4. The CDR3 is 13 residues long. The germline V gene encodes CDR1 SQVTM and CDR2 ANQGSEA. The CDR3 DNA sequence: TGCAGCGTAACCGGGACAGGGGATCAGCCCCAGCATTTT. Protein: CSVTGTGDQPQHF.